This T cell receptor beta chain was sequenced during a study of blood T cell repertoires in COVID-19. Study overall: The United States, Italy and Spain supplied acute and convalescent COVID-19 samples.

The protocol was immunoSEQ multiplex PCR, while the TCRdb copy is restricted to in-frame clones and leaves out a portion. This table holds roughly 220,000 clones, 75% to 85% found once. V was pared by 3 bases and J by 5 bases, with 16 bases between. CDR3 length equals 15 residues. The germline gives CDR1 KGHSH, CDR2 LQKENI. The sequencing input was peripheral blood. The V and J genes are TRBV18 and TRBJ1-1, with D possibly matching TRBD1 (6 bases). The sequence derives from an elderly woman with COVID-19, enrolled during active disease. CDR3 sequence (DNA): TGTGCCAGCTCACCCGATCAGGACAGCCGGACTGAAGCTTTCTTT. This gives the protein CASSPDQDSRTEAFF.